The sequence of this TCR beta chain was determined in a study of blood T cell repertoires in COVID-19. The study drew participants aged about 18 to 89 years from 24 US areas. Donors in Cohort 3 counted as recovered after two negative PCRs, clearance, or symptom resolution. Sequencing used immunoSEQ multiplex PCR; TCRdb keeps in-frame clones, though not all of them. This table has 150,000 to 200,000 clones, around 88% appearing once. Sequencing was performed on PBMCs or T cells enriched from blood (not recorded which). The receptor was derived from a woman younger than 45 who had recovered from COVID-19.

The CDR3 reads CATSDAGGANTGELFF. In DNA, the CDR3 is TGTGCCACCAGTGACGCTGGGGGGGCGAACACCGGGGAGCTGTTTTTT. The chain is built from TRBV24-1 and TRBJ2-2; 7 bases map to TRBD2. There are 16 residues in the CDR3. CDR1 and CDR2 from the germline V gene are KGHDR and SFDVKD. With 4 bases clipped from V and 0 bases from J, the junction kept 4 bases outside the gene matches.